These 15 T cell receptor beta chains were all obtained from the same sample, sequenced in a study of cytomegalovirus exposure and HLA in healthy donors. PCR amplification relied on 60 Vbeta primers (plus 13 Jbeta primers). Profiling relied on immunoSEQ multiplex PCR, and the TCRdb table lists in-frame clones only, not all of them. Seen here are fewer than 110,000 clones, about 77% observed once, and the top ten hold 10%. Sequencing was performed on PBMCs. These receptors came from a woman under 30 in good health and CMV-seropositive.

The count of this clone is one. This rearrangement joins TRBV7-9 to TRBJ1-3; D unclear. CDR1 and CDR2 (germline): SEHNR, FQNEAQ (reference sequence). V shed 8 bases and J shed 9 bases, with 8 bases lying between them. This CDR3 has 10 residues. CDR3 bases: TGTGCCAGCCAGCGTAGCACCATATATTTT. Translation gives CASQRSTIYF.

This rearrangement joins TRBV2 to TRBJ1-2, with D maybe TRBD1 (6 bases). The CDR3 loop spans 14 amino acids. Trimming took off 4 bases at V and 6 bases at J, with 15 bases between the two ends. Looked up from germline, CDR1 is SNHLY and CDR2 is FYNNEI. CDR3 loop: CASSAVRQGNGYTF. The CDR3 bases are TGTGCCAGCAGTGCGGTCAGGCAGGGGAATGGCTACACCTTC.

The CDR3 DNA follows: TGTGCCAGCAGCCCGATAGCGGGGGGGAGGAACACCGGGGAGCTGTTTTTT. Translated, it gives CASSPIAGGRNTGELFF. The chain carries TRBV4-2 and TRBJ2-2; 11 bases match TRBD2. Germline V lookup: CDR1 LGHNA, CDR2 YNFKEQ. This CDR3 spans 17 amino acids. The trim removed 4 bases at V and 1 base at J, leaving 5 bases unmatched.

This clone turned up a few times. The gene calls are TRBV7-2 and TRBJ1-2, with D unclear. In germline, CDR1 is SGHTA, CDR2 FQGNSA. The V and J ends lost 1 base and 5 bases respectively, with 11 bases between them. There are 14 residues in the CDR3. CDR3 DNA: TGTGCCAGCAGCTTAGAACAGCTCCATTATGGCTACACCTTC. It translates to CASSLEQLHYGYTF.

This chain joins TRBV27 and TRBJ2-1; 15 bases are shared with TRBD2. J lost 7 bases, V lost 5 bases, and 3 bases had no gene match. Germline lookup yields CDR1 MNHEY and CDR2 SMNVEV (reference sequence). The CDR3 length is 15 residues. The CDR3 nucleotides read TGTGCCAGCAGTCCCGGGACTAGCGGGAGGAATGAGCAGTTCTTC. This codes for CASSPGTSGRNEQFF.

J is TRBJ1-2 and V is TRBV5-1; D possibly corresponds to TRBD1 (6 bases). Germline-derived CDR1 and CDR2 are SGHRS and YFSETQ. The CDR3 length is 13 residues. V was clipped by 4 bases and J by 2 bases, with 9 bases between them. The CDR3: CASSMDSNYGYTF. The CDR3 DNA is TGCGCCAGCAGCATGGACAGCAACTATGGCTACACCTTC.

This sequence joins TRBV9 and TRBJ1-1; D remains unclear. The CDR3 runs to 13 residues. Between the trimmed V and J ends, which lost 4 bases and 5 bases, there was a span of 12 bases. CDR1 SGDLS and CDR2 YYNGEE come from the germline V gene. CDR3 in amino acids: CASSPQGRTEAFF. The CDR3 coding sequence is TGTGCCAGCAGCCCACAAGGGAGGACTGAAGCTTTCTTT.

This clone was counted a single time. The V call is TRBV9, the J call TRBJ1-2; D ambiguous. This CDR3 region has 14 residues. CDR1 SGDLS and CDR2 YYNGEE come from the germline V gene. V dropped 6 bases and J dropped 4 bases, with 16 bases sitting between them. The CDR3 nucleotides read TGTGCCAGCACCCACCCCCGGGAGTTCTATGGCTACACCTTC. Translation: CASTHPREFYGYTF.

The V gene is TRBV30, the J gene TRBJ1-1, with TRBD1 matching 9 bases. This CDR3 comprises 13 residues. Trimming at V came to 3 bases and at J to 4 bases, leaving 3 bases not matched to a gene. The germline gives CDR1 GTSNPN, CDR2 SVGIG (reference sequence). CDR3 region: CAWRGTGLTEAFF. In DNA, the CDR3 is TGTGCCTGGAGGGGGACAGGGCTCACTGAAGCTTTCTTT.

The chain links TRBV7-9 to TRBJ2-5, with D unresolved. This CDR3 is 14 amino acids long. Germline V gene sequence: CDR1 SEHNR, CDR2 FQNEAQ (reference sequence). V was clipped by 1 base and J by 1 base, with 7 bases between them. CDR3 sequence (DNA): TGTGCCAGCAGCTTAGAGTTCGGCCAAGAGACCCAGTACTTC. Its protein product is CASSLEFGQETQYF.

The chain recombines TRBV7-2 with TRBJ2-3; possibly TRBD1 for D (6 bases). Per the germline V gene, CDR1 is SGHTA and CDR2 is FQGNSA. This CDR3 is built from 16 residues. Trimming removed 4 bases at V and 4 bases at J, with 18 bases between. CDR3 sequence: CASSSLGTPVSDTQYF. CDR3 sequence (DNA): TGTGCCAGCAGCTCGCTAGGGACACCAGTATCAGATACGCAGTATTTT. Variable domain in full (rest from reference TRBV7-2 and TRBJ2-3): GAGVSQSPSNKVTEKGKDVELRCDPISGHTALYWYRQSLGQGLEFLIYFQGNSAPDKSGLPSDRFSAERTGGSVSTLTIQRTQQEDSAVYLCASSSLGTPVSDTQYFGPGTRLTVL.

The rearrangement joins TRBV5-1 to TRBJ2-7; D might be TRBD2 (5 bases). Germline loops: CDR1 SGHRS, CDR2 YFSETQ. The CDR3 spans 15 residues. V was clipped by 0 bases and J by 0 bases, with 10 bases between them. Here the CDR3 reads CASSLAPRGSYEQYF. CDR3 DNA: TGCGCCAGCAGCTTGGCGCCCCGGGGCTCCTACGAGCAGTACTTC.

Comment on this clone: A read error may produce the germline difference seen at one junction end. The sample has other DNA sequences that encode this CDR3 too. V is TRBV6-1 and J is TRBJ1-6; maybe TRBD1 (6 bases). CDR1 is MNHNS, CDR2 SASEGT, per germline. This CDR3 spans 20 amino acids. As DNA, the CDR3 is TGTGCCAGCAGTGAATACCACAGGACGGGACAAAGCTCCTATAATTCCCCCCTCCACTTT. Protein: CASSEYHRTGQSSYNSPLHF.

The gene calls are TRBV2 and TRBJ2-5; tentative D call: TRBD2 (6 bases). Germline lookup yields CDR1 SNHLY and CDR2 FYNNEI. Trimming cost V 8 bases and J 1 base, with 11 bases left between them. CDR3 length equals 13 residues. CDR3 in amino acids: CASRRDSQETQYF. As DNA, the CDR3 is TGTGCCAGCCGGCGGGACTCCCAAGAGACCCAGTACTTC.

This clone was counted between two and nine times. The V gene is TRBV19, the J gene TRBJ2-3; 7 nucleotides agree with TRBD2. The germline V gene has CDR1 LNHDA and CDR2 SQIVND (reference sequence). Germline trimming cut 3 bases from V and 0 bases from J; bases unmatched to any gene: 3. This CDR3 has 15 amino acids. The CDR3 DNA reads TGTGCCAGTAGTATTGGACTAGTTAGCACAGATACGCAGTATTTT. This sequence encodes CASSIGLVSTDTQYF.